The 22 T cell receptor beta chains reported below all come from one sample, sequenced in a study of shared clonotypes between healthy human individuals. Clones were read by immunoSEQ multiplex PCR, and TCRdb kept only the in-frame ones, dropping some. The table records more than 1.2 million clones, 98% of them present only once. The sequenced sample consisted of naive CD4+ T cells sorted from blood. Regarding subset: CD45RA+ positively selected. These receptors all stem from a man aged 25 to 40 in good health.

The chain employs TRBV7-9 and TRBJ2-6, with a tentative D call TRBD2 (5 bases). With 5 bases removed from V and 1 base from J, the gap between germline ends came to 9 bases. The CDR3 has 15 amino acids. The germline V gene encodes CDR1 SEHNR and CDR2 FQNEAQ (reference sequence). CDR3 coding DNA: TGTGCCAGCAGCCAGAGGACTTCTGGGGCCAACGTCCTGACTTTC. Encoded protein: CASSQRTSGANVLTF. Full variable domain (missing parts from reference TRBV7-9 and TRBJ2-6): DTGVSQNPRHKITKRGQNVTFRCDPISEHNRLYWYRQTLGQGPEFLTYFQNEAQLEKSRLLSDRFSAERPKGSFSTLEIQRTEQGDSAMYLCASSQRTSGANVLTFGAGSRLTVL.

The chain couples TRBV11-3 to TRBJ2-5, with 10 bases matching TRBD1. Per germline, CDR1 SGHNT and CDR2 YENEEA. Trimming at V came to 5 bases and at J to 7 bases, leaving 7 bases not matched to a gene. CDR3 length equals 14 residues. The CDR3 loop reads CASSQGQGLGTQYF. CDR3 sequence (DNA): TGTGCCAGCAGCCAGGGACAGGGGCTGGGGACCCAGTACTTC. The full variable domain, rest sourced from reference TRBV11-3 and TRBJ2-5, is EAGVVQSPRYKIIEKKQPVAFWCNPISGHNTLYWYLQNLGQGPELLIRYENEEAVDDSQLPKDRFSAERLKGVDSTLKIQPAELGDSAVYLCASSQGQGLGTQYFGPGTRLLVL.

The CDR3 DNA is TGTGCCAGCAGTTTAGATATGGGGCCTGGCTATGGCTACACCTTC. It yields the protein CASSLDMGPGYGYTF. The chain links TRBV28 to TRBJ1-2; perhaps TRBD1 as D (5 bases). This CDR3 region has 15 residues. CDR1 and CDR2 (germline): MDHEN, SYDVKM. Deletions cut 2 bases from V and 4 bases from J, with 14 bases between.

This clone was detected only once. In DNA, the CDR3 is TGTGCCAGCAGTTACGAACTACGGGATGGCTACACCTTC. It encodes CASSYELRDGYTF. The V gene is TRBV6-5, the J gene TRBJ1-2; D remains ambiguous. The germline CDR1 and CDR2 sequences are MNHEY and SVGAGI. Trimming took off 2 bases at V and 6 bases at J, with 10 bases between the two ends. The CDR3 covers 13 residues.

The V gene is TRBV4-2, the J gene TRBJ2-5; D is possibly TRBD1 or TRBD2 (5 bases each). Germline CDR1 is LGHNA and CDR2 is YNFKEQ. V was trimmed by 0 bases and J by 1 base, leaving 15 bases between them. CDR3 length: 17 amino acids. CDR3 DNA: TGTGCCAGCAGCCAAGATAGAAGAGGGACCCTCCAAGAGACCCAGTACTTC. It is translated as CASSQDRRGTLQETQYF.

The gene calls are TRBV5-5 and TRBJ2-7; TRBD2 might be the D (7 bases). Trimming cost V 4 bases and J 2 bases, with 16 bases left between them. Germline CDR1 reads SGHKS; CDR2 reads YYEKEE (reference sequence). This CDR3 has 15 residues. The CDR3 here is CASSGLLGGAYEQYF. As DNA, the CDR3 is TGTGCCAGCAGCGGACTGCTAGGGGGGGCCTACGAGCAGTACTTC.

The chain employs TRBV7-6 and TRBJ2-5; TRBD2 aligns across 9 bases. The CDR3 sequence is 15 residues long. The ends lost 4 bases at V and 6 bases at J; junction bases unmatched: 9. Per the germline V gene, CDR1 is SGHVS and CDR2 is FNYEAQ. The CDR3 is CASSSDSGRGKTQYF. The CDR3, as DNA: TGTGCCAGCAGCTCCGATAGCGGGAGAGGAAAGACCCAGTACTTC. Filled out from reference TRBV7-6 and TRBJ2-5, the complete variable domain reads GAGVSQSPRYKVTKRGQDVALRCDPISGHVSLYWYRQALGQGPEFLTYFNYEAQQDKSGLPNDRFSAERPEGSISTLTIQRTEQRDSAMYRCASSSDSGRGKTQYFGPGTRLLVL.

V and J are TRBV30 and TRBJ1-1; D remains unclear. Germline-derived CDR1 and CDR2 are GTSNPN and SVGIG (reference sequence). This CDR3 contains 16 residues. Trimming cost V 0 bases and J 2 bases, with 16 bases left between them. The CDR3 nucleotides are TGTGCCTGGAGTGTAATGGCCAATCTAAGAAACACTGAAGCTTTCTTT. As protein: CAWSVMANLRNTEAFF.

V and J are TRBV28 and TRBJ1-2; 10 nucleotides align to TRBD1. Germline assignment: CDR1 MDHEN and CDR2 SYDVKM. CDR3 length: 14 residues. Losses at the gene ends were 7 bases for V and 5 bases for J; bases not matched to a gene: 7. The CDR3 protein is CASNLGTGVYGYTF. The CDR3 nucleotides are TGTGCCAGCAACCTCGGGACAGGGGTTTATGGCTACACCTTC.

CDR3 in amino acids: CASSLPDYEQYF. DNA of the CDR3: TGTGCCAGCAGTTTACCGGATTACGAGCAGTACTTC. The chain links TRBV28 to TRBJ2-7; D not resolved. The V gene lost 2 bases and the J gene lost 4 bases, with 6 bases spanning the gap. This CDR3 spans 12 amino acids. Germline V gene lookup returns CDR1 MDHEN and CDR2 SYDVKM.

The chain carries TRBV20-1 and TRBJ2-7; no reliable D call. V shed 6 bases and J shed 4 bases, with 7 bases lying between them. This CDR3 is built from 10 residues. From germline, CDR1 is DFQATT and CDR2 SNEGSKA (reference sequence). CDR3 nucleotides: TGCAGTGCCGTAAGGTACGAGCAGTACTTC. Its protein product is CSAVRYEQYF.

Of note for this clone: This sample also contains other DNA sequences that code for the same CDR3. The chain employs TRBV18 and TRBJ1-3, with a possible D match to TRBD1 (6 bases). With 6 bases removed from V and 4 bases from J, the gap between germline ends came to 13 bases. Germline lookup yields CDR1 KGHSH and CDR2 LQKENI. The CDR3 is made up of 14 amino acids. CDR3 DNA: TGTGCCAGCTCGCCGGGACAAGGCGGAAACACCATATATTTT. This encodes CASSPGQGGNTIYF.

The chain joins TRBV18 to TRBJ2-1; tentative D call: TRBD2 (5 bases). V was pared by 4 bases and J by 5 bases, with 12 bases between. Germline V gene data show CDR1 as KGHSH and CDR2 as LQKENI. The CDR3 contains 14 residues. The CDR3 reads CASSQFTEDNEQFF. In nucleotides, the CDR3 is TGTGCCAGCTCACAGTTTACGGAGGACAATGAGCAGTTCTTC.

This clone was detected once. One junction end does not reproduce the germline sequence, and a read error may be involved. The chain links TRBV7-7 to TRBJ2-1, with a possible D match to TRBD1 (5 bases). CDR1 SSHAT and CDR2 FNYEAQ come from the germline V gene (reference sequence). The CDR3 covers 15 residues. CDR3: CASSLGATGYNEQFF. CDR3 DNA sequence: TGTGCTAGCAGCTTAGGGGCCACCGGATACAATGAGCAGTTCTTC.

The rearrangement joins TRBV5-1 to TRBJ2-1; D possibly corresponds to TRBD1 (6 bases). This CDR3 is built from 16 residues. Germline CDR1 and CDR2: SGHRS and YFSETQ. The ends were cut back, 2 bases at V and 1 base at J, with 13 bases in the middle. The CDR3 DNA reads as TGCGCCAGCAGCTTACAGGGTGTGGCATCCTACAATGAGCAGTTCTTC. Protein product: CASSLQGVASYNEQFF.

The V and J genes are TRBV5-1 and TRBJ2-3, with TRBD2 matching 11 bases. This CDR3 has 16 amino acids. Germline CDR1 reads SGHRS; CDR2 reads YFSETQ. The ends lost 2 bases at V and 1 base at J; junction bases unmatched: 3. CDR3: CASSLPTSGGTDTQYF. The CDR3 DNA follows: TGCGCCAGCAGCTTACCGACTAGCGGGGGCACAGATACGCAGTATTTT.

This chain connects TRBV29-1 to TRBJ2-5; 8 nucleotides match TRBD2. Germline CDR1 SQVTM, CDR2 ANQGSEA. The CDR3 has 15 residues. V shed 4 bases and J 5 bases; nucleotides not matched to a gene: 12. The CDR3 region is CSVAGDGRAGETQYF. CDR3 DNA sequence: TGCAGCGTTGCGGGTGACGGGAGGGCCGGGGAGACCCAGTACTTC.

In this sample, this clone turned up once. The CDR3 is CATLDRAISYNEQFF. The CDR3 DNA sequence: TGTGCCACTCTCGACCGCGCTATTTCTTACAATGAGCAGTTCTTC. This sequence joins TRBV6-5 and TRBJ2-1; D remains unclear. Trimming cost V 10 bases and J 4 bases, with 20 bases left between them. This CDR3 is 15 amino acids long. Germline V gene data show CDR1 as MNHEY and CDR2 as SVGAGI.

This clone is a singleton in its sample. CDR3 in DNA: TGCGCCAGCAGCTCGACTAGAGGAAATTACAATGAGCAGTTCTTC. Amino acids: CASSSTRGNYNEQFF. J is TRBJ2-1 and V is TRBV5-1, with D perhaps TRBD2 (6 bases). V lost 3 bases to trimming and J lost 4 bases, with 14 bases between them. This CDR3 has 15 residues. Germline CDR1 reads SGHRS; CDR2 reads YFSETQ.

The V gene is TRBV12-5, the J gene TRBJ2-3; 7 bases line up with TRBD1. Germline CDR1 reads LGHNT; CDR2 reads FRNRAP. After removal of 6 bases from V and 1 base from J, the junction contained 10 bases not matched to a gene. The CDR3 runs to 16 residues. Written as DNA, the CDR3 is TGTGCTAGTGGCCGAACCACAGGGGTGGGCACAGATACGCAGTATTTT. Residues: CASGRTTGVGTDTQYF. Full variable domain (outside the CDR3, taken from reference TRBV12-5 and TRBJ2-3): DARVTQTPRHKVTEMGQEVTMRCQPILGHNTVFWYRQTMMQGLELLAYFRNRAPLDDSGMPKDRFSAEMPDATLATLKIQPSEPRDSAVYFCASGRTTGVGTDTQYFGPGTRLTVL.

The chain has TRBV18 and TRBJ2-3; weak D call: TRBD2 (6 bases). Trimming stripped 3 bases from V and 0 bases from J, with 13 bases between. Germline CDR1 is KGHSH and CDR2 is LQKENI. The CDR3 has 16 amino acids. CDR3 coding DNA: TGTGCCAGCTCACCGACAGCGGGCACGAGCACAGATACGCAGTATTTT. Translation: CASSPTAGTSTDTQYF.

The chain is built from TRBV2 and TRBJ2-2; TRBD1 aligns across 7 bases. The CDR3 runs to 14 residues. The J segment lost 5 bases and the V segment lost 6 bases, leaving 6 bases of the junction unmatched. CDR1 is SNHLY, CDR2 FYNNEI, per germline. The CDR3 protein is CASRATGPTGELFF. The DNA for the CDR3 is TGTGCCAGCAGGGCGACAGGGCCAACCGGGGAGCTGTTTTTT.